The 8 T cell receptor beta chains listed next were all sequenced from one sample in a study of shared clonotypes between healthy human individuals. Assay: immunoSEQ multiplex PCR; the TCRdb copy retains only in-frame clones and omits some. This repertoire shows a few hundred thousand clones, around 86% found once; its top ten account for about 16%. The sample consisted of memory CD8+ T cells sorted from blood. Subset in this sample: CD45RO+ cells pooled with CCR7-negative TemRA cells. These receptors were collected from a man aged 18-30 years in good health.

The V and J genes are TRBV2 and TRBJ2-7, with 12 positions matching TRBD2. J gave up 3 bases and V 4 bases, and 4 bases lay outside the gene matches. There are 15 residues in the CDR3. Germline-derived CDR1 and CDR2 are SNHLY and FYNNEI. The CDR3 here is CASSVRLAGVYEQYF. CDR3 coding DNA: TGTGCCAGCAGTGTGAGACTAGCGGGAGTCTACGAGCAGTACTTC.

The chain joins TRBV29-1 to TRBJ2-1; D is uncertain. Trimming took 4 bases from V and 0 from J, leaving 7 bases between them. Germline assignment: CDR1 SQVTM and CDR2 ANQGSEA. The CDR3 sequence is 13 residues long. The CDR3 nucleotides read TGCAGCGTTGTTGGAATCTCCTACAATGAGCAGTTCTTC. Amino acids: CSVVGISYNEQFF.

The CDR3 loop reads CSTSTGDLYGYTF. The CDR3, as DNA: TGCAGCACCTCGACAGGGGACCTCTATGGCTACACCTTC. The chain combines TRBV29-1 with TRBJ1-2; TRBD1 aligns across 8 bases. Germline assignment: CDR1 SQVTM and CDR2 ANQGSEA. This CDR3 is built from 13 residues. Germline trimming cut 8 bases from V and 4 bases from J; bases unmatched to any gene: 9.

The V call is TRBV14, the J call TRBJ1-3; D is undetermined. The V end lost 4 bases, the J end lost 0 bases, and 10 bases lay between the germline ends. The germline CDR1 and CDR2 sequences are SGHDN and FVKESK. The CDR3 loop spans 15 amino acids. CDR3 nucleotides: TGTGCCAGCAGCCGTCACAGTTACTCTGGAAACACCATATATTTT. Translating gives CASSRHSYSGNTIYF. Filled out from reference TRBV14 and TRBJ1-3, the complete variable domain reads EAGVTQFPSHSVIEKGQTVTLRCDPISGHDNLYWYRRVMGKEIKFLLHFVKESKQDESGMPNNRFLAERTGGTYSTLKVQPAELEDSGVYFCASSRHSYSGNTIYFGEGSWLTVV.

The chain employs TRBV6-1 and TRBJ1-2, with D possibly being TRBD1 (5 bases). Trimming stripped 7 bases from V and 4 bases from J, with 13 bases between. The germline gives CDR1 MNHNS, CDR2 SASEGT. This CDR3 is built from 13 residues. CDR3 in amino acids: CASTSQGGYGYTF. CDR3 bases: TGTGCCAGCACTTCCCAGGGAGGCTATGGCTACACCTTC.

The CDR3 sequence: CASSQLDATNYGYTF. In DNA, the CDR3 is TGTGCCAGCAGCCAGCTGGACGCCACTAACTATGGCTACACCTTC. The V call is TRBV4-2, the J call TRBJ1-2; D is ambiguous. The CDR3 totals 15 residues. Germline assignment: CDR1 LGHNA and CDR2 YNFKEQ. V was cut by 3 bases and J by 0 bases, with 11 bases left in between.

As regards this clone: Other DNA sequences within the sample encode an identical CDR3. CDR3 sequence: CASSLSLAGELFF. The CDR3 DNA is TGTGCCAGCAGTTTATCGCTGGCCGGGGAGCTGTTTTTT. This chain joins TRBV27 and TRBJ2-2; D is ambiguous. The CDR3 totals 13 residues. V lost 0 bases, J lost 6 bases, and 5 bases lay in between. Per germline, CDR1 MNHEY and CDR2 SMNVEV (reference sequence).

The chain couples TRBV4-1 to TRBJ1-6, with 7 bases aligning to TRBD1. The J segment lost 8 bases and the V segment lost 3 bases, leaving 13 bases of the junction unmatched. The CDR3 runs 17 residues. Looked up from germline, CDR1 is MGHRA and CDR2 is YSYEKL. The CDR3 DNA is TGCGCCAGCAGCCACAGACAGGGAGCAAGGGGAGATTCACCCCTCCACTTT. Its translation is CASSHRQGARGDSPLHF.